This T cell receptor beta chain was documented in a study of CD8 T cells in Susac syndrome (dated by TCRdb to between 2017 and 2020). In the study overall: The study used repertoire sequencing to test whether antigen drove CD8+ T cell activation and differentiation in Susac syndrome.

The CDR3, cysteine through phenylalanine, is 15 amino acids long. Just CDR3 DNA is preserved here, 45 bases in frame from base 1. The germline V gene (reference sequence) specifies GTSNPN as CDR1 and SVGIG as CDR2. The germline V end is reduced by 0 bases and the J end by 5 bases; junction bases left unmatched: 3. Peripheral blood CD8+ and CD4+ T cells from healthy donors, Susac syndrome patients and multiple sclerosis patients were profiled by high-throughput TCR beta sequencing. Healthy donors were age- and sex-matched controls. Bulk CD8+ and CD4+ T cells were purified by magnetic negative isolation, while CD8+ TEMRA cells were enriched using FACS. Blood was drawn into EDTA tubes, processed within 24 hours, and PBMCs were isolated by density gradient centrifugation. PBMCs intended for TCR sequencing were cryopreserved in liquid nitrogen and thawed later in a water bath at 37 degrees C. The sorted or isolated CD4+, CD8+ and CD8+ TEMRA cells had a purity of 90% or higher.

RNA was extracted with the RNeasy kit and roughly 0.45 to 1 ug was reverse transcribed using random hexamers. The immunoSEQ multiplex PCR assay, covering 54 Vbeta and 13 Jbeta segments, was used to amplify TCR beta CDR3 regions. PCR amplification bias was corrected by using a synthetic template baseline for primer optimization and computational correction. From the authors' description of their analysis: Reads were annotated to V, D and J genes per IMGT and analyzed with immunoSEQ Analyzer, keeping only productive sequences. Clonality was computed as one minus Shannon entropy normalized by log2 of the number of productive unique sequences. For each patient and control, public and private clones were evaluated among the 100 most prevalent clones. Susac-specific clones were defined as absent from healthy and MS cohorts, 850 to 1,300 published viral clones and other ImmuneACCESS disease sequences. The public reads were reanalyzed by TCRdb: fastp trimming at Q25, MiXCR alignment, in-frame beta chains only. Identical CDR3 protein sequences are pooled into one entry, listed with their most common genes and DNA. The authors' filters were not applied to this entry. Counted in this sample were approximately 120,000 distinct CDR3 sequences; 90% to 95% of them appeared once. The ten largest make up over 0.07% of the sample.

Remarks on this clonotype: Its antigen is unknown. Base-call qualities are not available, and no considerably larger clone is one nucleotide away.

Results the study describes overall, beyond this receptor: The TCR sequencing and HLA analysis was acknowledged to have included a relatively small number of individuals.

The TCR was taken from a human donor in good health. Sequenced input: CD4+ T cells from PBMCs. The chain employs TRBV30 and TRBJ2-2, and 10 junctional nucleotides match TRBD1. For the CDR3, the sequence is CAWSVGTGVTGELFF. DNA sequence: TGTGCCTGGAGTGTTGGGACAGGGGTGACCGGGGAGCTGTTTTTT.